One and the same sample provided the 24 T cell receptor beta chains below, sequenced in a study of regulatory T cells in long-lasting Graves disease. Time point specified: newly diagnosed GD, antithyroid drugs for less than 3 months. RNA extracted from PBMCs served as the sequencing template. CDR3-region Arm-PCR and iRepertoire HTBI primers produced the TCR beta libraries. MiXCR, applied by TCRdb to the multiplex PCR reads, yields one record per CDR3 protein. The sample consists of some 560,000 distinct CDR3 sequences, about 16% of them appearing once. The same sample was also used in a study of T cells in Graves' hyperthyroidism and ophthalmopathy.

Specimen: peripheral blood mononuclear cells (PBMCs), collected at new diagnosis, from a patient treated with antithyroid drugs. Receptors were obtained from a woman in her forties or fifties with Graves disease.

The rearrangement links TRBV12-3 or TRBV12-4 to TRBJ2-3, with D maybe TRBD1 (6 bases). Trimming took off 6 bases at V and 8 bases at J, with 18 bases between the two ends. This CDR3 region has 14 residues. The CDR3 protein is CASSWGFKGGTQYF. CDR3 sequence (DNA): TGTGCCAGCAGCTGGGGGTTCAAAGGGGGTACGCAGTATTTT.

This sequence joins TRBV7-8 and TRBJ1-2, with D unresolved. The CDR3 runs to 14 residues. Germline V gene sequence: CDR1 SGHVS, CDR2 FQNEAQ. V lost 3 bases and J 7 bases, leaving 15 bases between the germline ends. DNA of the CDR3: TGTGCCAGCAGCTTGTTTGAGGGTGCCCTTGGCTACACCTTC. Translating it yields CASSLFEGALGYTF.

This clonotype was seen repeatedly, ten times or more. The CDR3 protein is CASSRLPGVTEAFF. The CDR3 nucleotides read TGTGCCAGCAGCCGACTTCCAGGGGTCACTGAAGCTTTCTTT. The chain has TRBV27 and TRBJ1-1, with D possibly matching TRBD1 (6 bases). The CDR3 has 14 amino acids. Germline V gene data show CDR1 as MNHEY and CDR2 as SMNVEV (reference sequence). Trimming cost V 6 bases and J 4 bases, with 15 bases left between them.

This clonotype showed up just once. The conserved phenylalanine or tryptophan normally closing the CDR3 is absent here, so this likely arose from a read error. No DNA is shown, since the ends of the CDR3 on it are uncertain; the CDR3 is the one TCRdb lists. This rearrangement joins TRBV12-5 to TRBJ1-4. Germline-derived CDR1 and CDR2 are LGHNT and FRNRAP. The CDR3 length is 12 residues, termini included. The CDR3 sequence: CASGLWESETSS.

The table lists this clonotype with many counts. The V gene is TRBV2, the J gene TRBJ1-5; D might be TRBD1 (6 bases). The germline V and J ends were trimmed by 6 bases and 5 bases, with 8 bases remaining between them. The CDR3 covers 12 residues. The germline V gene has CDR1 SNHLY and CDR2 FYNNEI. The DNA for the CDR3 is TGTGCCAGCAGGCGACAGGATCAGCCCCAGCATTTT. Encoded protein: CASRRQDQPQHF.

The V call is TRBV18, the J call TRBJ1-1; D remains unclear. V lost 2 bases to trimming and J lost 5 bases, with 6 bases between them. The CDR3 consists of 12 residues. Germline V gene lookup returns CDR1 KGHSH and CDR2 LQKENI. This CDR3 is CASSPAVTEAFF. The CDR3 region has the DNA TGTGCCAGCTCACCAGCAGTTACTGAAGCTTTCTTT.

This clonotype was seen many times. The chain uses TRBV28 and TRBJ1-6; D uncertain. CDR3 length: 16 residues. V shed 6 bases and J shed 0 bases, with 12 bases lying between them. Per the germline V gene, CDR1 is MDHEN and CDR2 is SYDVKM. CDR3 protein: CASSPDVSSYNSPLHF. The CDR3 DNA reads as TGTGCCAGCAGCCCGGACGTTTCCTCCTATAATTCACCCCTCCACTTT.

The table lists this clonotype with many counts. The chain employs TRBV11-2 and TRBJ2-1; 9 bases align to TRBD2. V lost 5 bases to trimming and J lost 3 bases; unmatched junction nucleotides: 5. Germline assignment: CDR1 SGHAT and CDR2 FQNNGV. The CDR3 covers 15 residues. The CDR3 is CASSLAGKGYNEQFF. In DNA form, the CDR3 reads TGTGCCAGCAGCCTAGCGGGGAAGGGCTACAATGAGCAGTTCTTC.

This clonotype was recorded many times. The CDR3 bases are TGTGCCAGCAGGGGGGACAGTCCTATTAGCTACACCTTC. Protein: CASRGDSPISYTF. The chain uses TRBV6-1 and TRBJ1-2; 7 bases align to TRBD1. Germline CDR1 MNHNS, CDR2 SASEGT. The ends lost 6 bases at V and 9 bases at J; junction bases unmatched: 10. The CDR3 runs 13 residues.

At least ten counts were recorded for this clonotype. V and J are TRBV20-1 and TRBJ2-2, with a weak D call TRBD2 (5 bases). Germline-derived CDR1 and CDR2 are DFQATT and SNEGSKA (reference sequence). The CDR3 has 15 residues. Trimming removed 0 bases from V and 7 bases from J, with 15 bases in between. CDR3 sequence: CSARDRRVGDGELFF. The CDR3 DNA reads TGCAGTGCTAGAGATCGTAGGGTGGGAGACGGGGAGCTGTTTTTT.

Only a few counts were recorded for this clonotype. A read error may produce the germline difference seen at one junction end. This chain joins TRBV20-1 and TRBJ2-7; possible D gene TRBD2, 7 bases. The CDR3 length is 11 residues. CDR1 is DFQATT, CDR2 SNEGSKA, per germline (reference sequence). The CDR3 DNA reads as TGCAGTGTGGGCGGGGGCTACGGGCAGTACTTC. Translating it yields CSVGGGYGQYF.

The table lists this clonotype with many counts. This chain uses TRBV5-1 with TRBJ2-7, with a possible D match to TRBD2 (5 bases). CDR1 is SGHRS, CDR2 YFSETQ, per germline. Deletions cut 1 base from V and 5 bases from J, with 13 bases between. The CDR3 spans 14 residues. The CDR3 loop reads CASSLTGNDDEQYF. In nucleotides, the CDR3 is TGCGCCAGCAGCTTGACGGGGAATGACGACGAGCAGTACTTC.

This clonotype was counted many times. The chain employs TRBV28 and TRBJ2-2; the match to TRBD2 covers 11 bases. Germline-derived CDR1 and CDR2 are MDHEN and SYDVKM. V trimming: 5 bases; J trimming: 7 bases; junction bases outside the gene matches: 9. The CDR3 runs to 16 residues. The CDR3 DNA is TGTGCCAGCAGTCCCCAGACTAGCGGGGAGATCGGGGAGCTGTTTTTT. It specifies CASSPQTSGEIGELFF.

CDR3 bases: TGTGCCATCAGTGAGGTGCAGGGTTTCTATAATTCACCCCTCCACTTT. Translating it yields CAISEVQGFYNSPLHF. This chain connects TRBV10-3 to TRBJ1-6, with a tentative D call TRBD1 (5 bases). Per germline, CDR1 ENHRY and CDR2 SYGVKD. V was shortened by 2 bases and J by 3 bases, with 11 bases between the two germline ends. There are 16 residues in the CDR3.

In this sample, this clonotype turned up many times. V is TRBV3-1 and J is TRBJ2-6; D is unresolved. There are 14 residues in the CDR3. V lost 4 bases to trimming and J lost 1 base, with 5 bases between them. The germline gives CDR1 LGHDT, CDR2 YNNKEL (reference sequence). Here the CDR3 reads CASSPTSGANVLTF. The CDR3 DNA is TGTGCCAGCAGCCCAACTTCTGGGGCCAACGTCCTGACTTTC.

This clonotype was counted ten times or more. V gene TRBV2 combines with J gene TRBJ2-1; TRBD1 agrees at 7 bases. V gave up 2 bases and J gave up 5 bases; unmatched junction bases: 12. Looked up from germline, CDR1 is SNHLY and CDR2 is FYNNEI. The CDR3 runs 17 residues. The CDR3 DNA reads as TGTGCCAGCAGTGAAAGGGTGTGGGACAGAGACCACAATGAGCAGTTCTTC. Encoded protein: CASSERVWDRDHNEQFF.

A few counts support this clonotype. CDR3 DNA sequence: TGTGCCAGCAGCCCTGGGGCAGGGGTAGGTGAGCAGTTCTTC. Amino acid sequence: CASSPGAGVGEQFF. The V call is TRBV7-6, the J call TRBJ2-1; D perhaps matches TRBD1 (6 bases). CDR1 and CDR2 from the germline V gene are SGHVS and FNYEAQ. Trimming took off 5 bases at V and 9 bases at J, with 17 bases between the two ends. This CDR3 comprises 14 residues.

V is TRBV6-1 and J is TRBJ1-5; D is unresolved. Deletions cut 6 bases from V and 4 bases from J, with 4 bases between. In germline, CDR1 is MNHNS, CDR2 SASEGT. The CDR3 extends over 11 amino acids. CDR3 in DNA: TGTGCCAGCAGGCAGAATCAGCCCCAGCATTTT. Amino acids: CASRQNQPQHF.

The V call is TRBV12-3 or TRBV12-4, the J call TRBJ2-1; 9 nucleotides agree with TRBD2. V lost 5 bases and J lost 9; bases outside the gene matches: 11. The CDR3 extends over 15 amino acids. The CDR3 DNA follows: TGTGCCAGCAGTCTGGCCAGCGGGGGGCTTCTTGAGCAGTTCTTC. This sequence encodes CASSLASGGLLEQFF.

This clonotype was recorded at least ten times. The rearrangement joins TRBV11-2 to TRBJ1-2; no reliable D call. Trimming pared 1 base from V and 5 bases from J, leaving 11 bases between. Germline V gives CDR1 SGHAT, CDR2 FQNNGV. CDR3 length: 14 residues. In DNA, the CDR3 is TGTGCCAGCAGCTTAGGACCGGTGACTTATGGCTACACCTTC. As protein: CASSLGPVTYGYTF.

Ten or more counts support this clonotype. The chain uses TRBV20-1 and TRBJ1-1, with 9 bases matching TRBD1. Germline loops: CDR1 DFQATT, CDR2 SNEGSKA (reference sequence). The CDR3 is made up of 15 amino acids. J was trimmed by 6 bases and V by 3 bases; bases with no gene match: 11. Here the CDR3 DNA reads TGCAGTGCTAGCGCTCCGGAACAGGGGGCGGCTGAAGCTTTCTTT. Amino acids: CSASAPEQGAAEAFF.

This clonotype appeared many times. This chain links TRBV9 with TRBJ1-1; TRBD1 matches at 10 bases. CDR3 size: 14 residues. V was clipped by 4 bases and J by 3 bases; unmatched bases: 3. CDR1 and CDR2 (germline): SGDLS, YYNGEE. Here the CDR3 reads CASSSGTGDTEAFF. CDR3 DNA sequence: TGTGCCAGCAGCTCCGGGACAGGGGACACTGAAGCTTTCTTT. Full variable domain (missing parts from reference TRBV9 and TRBJ1-1): DSGVTQTPKHLITATGQRVTLRCSPRSGDLSVYWYQQSLDQGLQFLIQYYNGEERAKGNILERFSAQQFPDLHSELNLSSLELGDSALYFCASSSGTGDTEAFFGQGTRLTVV.

This clonotype has a handful of counts. This chain joins TRBV12-3 or TRBV12-4 and TRBJ1-3; 7 bases map to TRBD1. The V segment lost 5 bases and the J segment 2 bases; nucleotides outside the gene matches: 12. The CDR3 spans 17 residues. The CDR3 bases are TGTGCCAGCAGTCCCCCGGGACAGCAAAGGACTGGAAACACCATATATTTT. Protein: CASSPPGQQRTGNTIYF.

The table lists this clonotype with many counts. The chain uses TRBV20-1 and TRBJ2-5; 9 bases align to TRBD1. The CDR3 totals 14 residues. V gave up 0 bases and J gave up 7 bases; unmatched junction bases: 6. CDR1 is DFQATT and CDR2 is SNEGSKA in the germline V gene (reference sequence). The CDR3, as DNA: TGCAGTGCTAGAGATGTGCGGGACAGGGCGACCCAGTACTTC. Translating gives CSARDVRDRATQYF.